The clone carrying this TCR beta chain has a handful of counts. The target antigen is unknown. Universal primer sites and UMIs were introduced during 5'RACE template-switching synthesis of TCR cDNA. TCRdb analysed the 5' RACE reads with MiXCR anew, one entry per CDR3 protein. Among about 350,000 distinct CDR3 sequences listed, roughly 4.3% were seen once. These data originate in a study of T cells after yellow fever vaccination. Study information: Those fractions that held only low numbers of cells were prepared using the SMART-Seq v4 Ultra Low Input RNA kit.

General observations from the study: Post-booster repertoires contained most primary-vaccination clones again (about 96% CD4, about 90% CD8). Abundant clonotypes from the bulk population could contaminate FACS-sorted repertoires.

This TCR derives from a man in his late teens or twenties who received the YFV17D yellow fever vaccine. This specimen consisted of PBMCs, obtained 5 days after the yellow fever booster vaccination.

CDR3 protein: CASSPGAGADTQYF. Written as DNA, the CDR3 is TGTGCCAGCAGTCCGGGGGCAGGGGCAGATACGCAGTATTTT. The chain has TRBV7-2 and TRBJ2-3; possibly TRBD1 or TRBD2 for D (6 bases each). Trimming took off 6 bases at V and 4 bases at J, with 14 bases between the two ends. The CDR3 loop spans 14 amino acids. Germline V gene data show CDR1 as SGHTA and CDR2 as FQGNSA.